This T cell receptor (beta chain) was obtained from a study of CD8 T cells in Susac syndrome. The CDR3 spans 16 residues. V was pared by 4 bases and J by 3 bases, with 15 bases between. Random hexamers primed reverse transcription of about 0.45 to 1 ug RNA. By means of immunoSEQ multiplex PCR, TCR beta CDR3 spanning 54 Vbeta and 13 Jbeta underwent amplification. TCRdb used MiXCR to reprocess the immunoSEQ multiplex PCR reads, holding one entry per CDR3 protein. The top ten hold 0.18% of the sample, which has some 300,000 distinct CDR3 sequences, over 75% seen once. The rearrangement links TRBV23-1 to TRBJ2-2, with D hard to call. Being an ORF, TRBV23-1 has a function that is uncertain. The sequencing sample was made of CD8+ T cells from PBMCs. This clonotype was obtained from a human donor with multiple sclerosis. The CDR3 here is CASSLFVMLHTGELFF. Here the CDR3 DNA reads TGCGCCAGCAGTCTCTTTGTAATGCTCCACACCGGGGAGCTGTTTTTT.